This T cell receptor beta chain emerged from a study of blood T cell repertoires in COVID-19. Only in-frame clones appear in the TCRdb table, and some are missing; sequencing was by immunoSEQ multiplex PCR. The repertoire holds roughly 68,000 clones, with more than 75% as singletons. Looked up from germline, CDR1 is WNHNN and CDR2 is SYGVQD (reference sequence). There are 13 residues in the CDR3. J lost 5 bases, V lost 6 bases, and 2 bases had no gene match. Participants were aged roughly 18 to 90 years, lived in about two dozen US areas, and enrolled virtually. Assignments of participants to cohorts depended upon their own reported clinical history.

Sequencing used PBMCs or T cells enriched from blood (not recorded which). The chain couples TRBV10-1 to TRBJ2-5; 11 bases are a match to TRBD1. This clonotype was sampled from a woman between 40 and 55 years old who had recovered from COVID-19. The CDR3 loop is CASRRTGGETQYF. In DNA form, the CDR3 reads TGCGCCAGCAGAAGGACAGGGGGCGAGACCCAGTACTTC.